Given below is one TCR beta chain in context. The data were obtained in a study of blood T cell repertoires in COVID-19. V was trimmed by 4 bases and J by 6 bases, leaving 8 bases between them. The CDR3 consists of 11 residues. The germline V gene has CDR1 SQVTM and CDR2 ANQGSEA. Produced via immunoSEQ multiplex PCR; TCRdb's table is partial and in-frame only. The sample includes roughly 290,000 clones, roughly 87% seen only once; the top ten take about 6.1%. The sequencing sample was made of PBMCs or T cells enriched from blood (not recorded which). This TCR came from a woman in her 40s who had recovered from COVID-19. V gene TRBV29-1 combines with J gene TRBJ2-3; tentatively, D is TRBD2 (5 bases). CDR3 loop: CSVGTPDTQYF. As DNA, the CDR3 is TGCAGCGTTGGGACTCCGGATACGCAGTATTTT.